In its sample, the clone carrying this T cell receptor beta chain was seen a few times. Germline assignment: CDR1 SGHNT and CDR2 YENEEA. Trimming pared 1 base from V and 3 bases from J, leaving 13 bases between. The CDR3 is 16 amino acids. This record belongs to a study of technical replicates of blood from a handful of donors. Assay used: immunoSEQ multiplex PCR; TCRdb lists only in-frame clones, some missing. The sample contains about 83,000 clones, just over 90% of which appear only once. Sequencing used T cells isolated from PBMCs. V gene TRBV11-3 combines with J gene TRBJ2-1; tentatively, D is TRBD2 (5 bases). This sequence was found in a human donor in good health. CDR3 coding DNA: TGTGCCAGCAGCTTAGGGCATCGGGGTAGCTACAATGAGCAGTTCTTC. This gives the protein CASSLGHRGSYNEQFF.